This T cell receptor (beta chain) emerged from a study of blood T cell repertoires in COVID-19. Original data processing: The assay estimated nucleated cells by amplifying reference gene primers. The protocol was immunoSEQ multiplex PCR, while the TCRdb copy is restricted to in-frame clones and leaves out a portion. That table gives V, J and clone size, and the DNA gave D and trimming. The sample holds about 260,000 clones, approximately 86% seen once. Per germline, CDR1 SGHKS and CDR2 YYEKEE (reference sequence). The CDR3 loop spans 15 amino acids. V shed 3 bases, J shed 4 bases, and the junction held 8 bases outside the gene matches.

The chain carries TRBV5-5 and TRBJ1-1; TRBD1 agrees at 8 bases. The TCR comes from a man aged 40-49 years who had recovered from COVID-19. The specimen was peripheral blood. CDR3 sequence reads: CASSSDRGRRTEAFF. Here the CDR3 DNA reads TGTGCCAGCAGCTCCGACAGGGGAAGACGCACTGAAGCTTTCTTT.